The present TCR beta chain was sequenced within a study of Graves' ophthalmopathy and Graves' hyperthyroidism. Study conclusions and caveats: Between ophthalmopathy and stable hyperthyroidism, a 13-signature model drew a separation with nearly 90% sensitivity and just under 83% specificity.

Worth noting for this clonotype: Its antigen is currently unknown.

The CDR3 contains 21 residues. Germline V lookup: CDR1 ENHRY, CDR2 SYGVKD. Losses at the gene ends were 6 bases for V and 0 bases for J; bases not matched to a gene: 20. Patients were left out if they had other autoimmune diseases, uncontrolled infections, pregnancy or lactation. As the template, RNA transcripts were used to amplify TCR beta CDR3 regions. HTBI-primed first-round RT-PCR preceded second-round multiplex PCR. In TCRdb, the multiplex PCR reads were re-called with MiXCR into one record per CDR3 protein. The data contain about 740,000 distinct CDR3 sequences, 40% of them singletons. The TCR was taken from an adult man with Graves' ophthalmopathy. The chain links TRBV10-3 to TRBJ2-6; TRBD1 aligns across 7 bases. The sequenced material came from peripheral blood. CDR3 nucleotide sequence: TGTGCCATCAGAACGATGGGACAGCGCATTGACTCGAACTCTGGGGCCAACGTCCTGACTTTC. Its protein is CAIRTMGQRIDSNSGANVLTF.